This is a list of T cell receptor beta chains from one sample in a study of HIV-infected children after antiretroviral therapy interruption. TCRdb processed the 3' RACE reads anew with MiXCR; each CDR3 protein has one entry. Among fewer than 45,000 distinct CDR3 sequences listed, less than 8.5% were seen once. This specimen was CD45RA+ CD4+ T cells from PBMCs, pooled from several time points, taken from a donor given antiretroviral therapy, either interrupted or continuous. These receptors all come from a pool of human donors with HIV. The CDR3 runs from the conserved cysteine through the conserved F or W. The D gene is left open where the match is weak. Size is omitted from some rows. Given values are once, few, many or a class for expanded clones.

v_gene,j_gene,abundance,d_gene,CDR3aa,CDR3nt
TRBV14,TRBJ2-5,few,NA,CASSQVGSWERPQYF,TGTGCCAGCAGCCAAGTGGGTTCGTGGGAGAGACCCCAGTACTTC
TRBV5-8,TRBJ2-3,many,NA,CASSFQGGPTDTQYF,TGTGCCAGCAGCTTCCAGGGGGGGCCGACAGATACGCAGTATTTT
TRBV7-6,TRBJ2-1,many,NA,CASSQSAGKGVNEQFF,TGTGCCAGCAGCCAAAGCGCAGGGAAGGGGGTAAATGAGCAGTTCTTC
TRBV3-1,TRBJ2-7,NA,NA,CASSQRRSPGSYEQYF,TGTGCCAGCAGCCAAAGGAGGAGCCCTGGCTCCTACGAGCAGTACTTC
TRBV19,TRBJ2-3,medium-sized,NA,CASSITVSAETLYF,TGTGCCAGCAGTATCACCGTTAGTGCAGAAACGCTGTATTTT
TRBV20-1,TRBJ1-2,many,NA,CSARRNNYGYTF,TGCAGTGCTAGAAGGAATAACTATGGCTACACCTTC
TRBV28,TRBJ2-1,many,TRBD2,CASKTPGLAGIEQFF,TGTGCCAGCAAAACACCGGGACTAGCGGGAATTGAGCAGTTCTTC
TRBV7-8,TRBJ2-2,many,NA,CASSLGSGPSSTGELFF,TGTGCCAGCAGCCTCGGCTCAGGGCCCTCGAGCACCGGGGAGCTGTTTTTT
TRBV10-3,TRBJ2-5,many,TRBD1,CAISRQGAEETQYF,TGTGCCATCAGTAGACAGGGGGCCGAAGAGACCCAGTACTTC
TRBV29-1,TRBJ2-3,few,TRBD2,CSGKRGNTDTQYF,TGCAGCGGCAAGCGGGGGAACACAGATACGCAGTATTTT
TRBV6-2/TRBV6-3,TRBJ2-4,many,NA,CASSHSFYGAKNIQYF,TGTGCCAGCAGTCATAGCTTCTACGGAGCCAAAAACATTCAGTACTTC
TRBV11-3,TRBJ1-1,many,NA,CASSPAVGLRNTEAFF,TGTGCCAGCAGCCCGGCAGTGGGGCTGAGGAACACTGAAGCTTTCTTT
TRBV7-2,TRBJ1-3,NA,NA,CATGRGSGNTIYF,TGTGCTACCGGGCGGGGCTCTGGAAACACCATATATTTT
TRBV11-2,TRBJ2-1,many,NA,CASSLEAGARAHNEQFF,TGTGCCAGCAGCTTAGAGGCCGGGGCTCGGGCCCACAATGAGCAGTTCTTC
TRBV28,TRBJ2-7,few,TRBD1,CASSSNRGRREQYF,TGTGCCAGCAGTTCGAACAGGGGAAGGCGCGAGCAGTACTTC
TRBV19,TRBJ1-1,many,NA,CAQNTGGTEAFF,TGTGCCCAGAATACGGGCGGGACTGAAGCTTTCTTT
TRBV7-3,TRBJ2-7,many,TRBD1,CASSPGTGDWGSSYEQYF,TGTGCCAGCAGTCCCGGGACAGGAGACTGGGGGAGCTCCTATGAACAGTACTTC
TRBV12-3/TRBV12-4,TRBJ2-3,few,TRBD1,CASSYGTGGTDTQYF,TGTGCCAGCAGTTACGGGACAGGGGGCACAGATACGCAGTATTTT
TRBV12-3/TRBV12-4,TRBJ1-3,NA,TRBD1,CASSKRQGAGNTIYF,TGTGCCAGCAGCAAAAGACAGGGCGCCGGAAACACCATATATTTT
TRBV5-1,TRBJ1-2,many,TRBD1,CASSFQGDGYTF,TGCGCCAGCAGCTTTCAGGGGGATGGCTACACCTTC
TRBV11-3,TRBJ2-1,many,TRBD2,CASSLDSRLAGVSDEQFF,TGTGCCAGCAGCTTAGATAGCAGACTAGCGGGAGTGTCCGATGAGCAGTTCTTC
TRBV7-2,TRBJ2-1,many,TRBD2,CASSHSGGPVEQFF,TGTGCCAGCAGTCATAGCGGGGGGCCGGTTGAGCAGTTCTTC
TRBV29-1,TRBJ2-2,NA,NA,CSVAGTGELFF,TGCAGCGTTGCAGGGACCGGGGAGCTGTTTTTT
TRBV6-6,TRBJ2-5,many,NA,CASGELGGQDTQYF,TGTGCCAGCGGTGAACTGGGGGGGCAAGACACCCAGTACTTT
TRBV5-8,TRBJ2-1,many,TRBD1,CASSLWTGISNEQFF,TGTGCCAGCAGCTTGTGGACAGGAATATCCAATGAGCAGTTCTTC
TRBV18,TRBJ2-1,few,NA,CASSPWAETYNEQFF,TGTGCCAGCTCACCTTGGGCAGAAACATACAATGAGCAGTTCTTC
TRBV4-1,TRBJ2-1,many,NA,CASSQDWREKQFF,TGCGCCAGCAGCCAAGATTGGAGGGAGAAGCAGTTCTTC
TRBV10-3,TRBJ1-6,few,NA,CATHSESSYNSPLHF,TGTGCCACCCACAGCGAAAGCTCCTATAATTCACCCCTCCACTTT
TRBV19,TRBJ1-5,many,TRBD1,CASSAPGTGYNQPQHF,TGTGCCAGTAGTGCACCCGGGACAGGTTACAATCAGCCCCAGCATTTT
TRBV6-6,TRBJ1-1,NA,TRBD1,CASSYRDRGWNTEAFF,TGTGCCAGCAGTTACCGCGACAGGGGCTGGAACACTGAAGCTTTCTTT
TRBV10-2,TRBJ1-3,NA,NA,CASRAIGENSGNTIYF,TGCGCCAGCCGGGCCATCGGGGAAAACTCTGGAAACACCATATATTTT
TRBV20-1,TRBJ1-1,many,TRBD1,CSAPGTGNTEAFF,TGCAGTGCTCCCGGGACAGGGAACACTGAAGCTTTCTTT
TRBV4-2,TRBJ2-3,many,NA,CASSQDRGARNAETLYF,TGTGCCAGCAGCCAAGATCGAGGGGCGCGAAATGCAGAAACGCTGTATTTT
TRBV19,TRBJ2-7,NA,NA,CASSSRQDEQYF,TGTGCCAGTAGTAGTCGACAGGACGAGCAGTACTTC
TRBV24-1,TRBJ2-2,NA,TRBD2,CATSDPGASGYTGELFF,TGTGCCACCAGTGATCCCGGAGCTAGCGGATACACCGGGGAGCTGTTTTTT
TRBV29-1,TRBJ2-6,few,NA,CSVEVPTPFSGANVLTF,TGCAGCGTTGAAGTCCCCACCCCATTTTCTGGGGCCAACGTCCTGACTTTC
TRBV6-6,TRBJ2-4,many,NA,CASRSNRRQAKNIQYF,TGTGCCAGCAGGTCAAACAGGCGACAAGCCAAAAACATTCAGTACTTC
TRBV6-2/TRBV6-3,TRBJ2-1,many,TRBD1,CASSLQGNEQFF,TGTGCCAGCAGTTTACAGGGGAATGAGCAGTTCTTC
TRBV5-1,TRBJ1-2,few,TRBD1,CASTSGTGNYGYTF,TGCGCCAGCACGTCCGGGACAGGGAACTATGGCTACACCTTC
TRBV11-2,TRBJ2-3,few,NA,CASSLVGYSTDTQYF,TGTGCCAGCAGCTTAGTTGGGTACAGCACAGATACGCAGTATTTT
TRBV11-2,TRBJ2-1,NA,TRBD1,CASSRTGGLWEQFF,TGTGCCAGCAGCCGGACAGGAGGACTCTGGGAGCAGTTCTTC
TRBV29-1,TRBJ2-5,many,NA,CSWRRGEETQYF,TGCAGCTGGCGGAGGGGAGAAGAGACCCAGTACTTC
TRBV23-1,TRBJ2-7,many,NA,CASSQCGQWNYEQYF,TGCGCCAGCAGTCAATGCGGACAGTGGAACTACGAGCAGTACTTC
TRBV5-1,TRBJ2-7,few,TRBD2,CASTLAASGSYEQYF,TGCGCCAGTACCCTTGCGGCTAGCGGGTCCTACGAGCAGTACTTC
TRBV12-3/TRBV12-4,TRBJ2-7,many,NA,CASTLGVTYEQYF,TGTGCCAGCACCTTGGGGGTAACCTACGAGCAGTACTTC